One and the same sample provided the 17 T cell receptor beta chains below, sequenced in a study of T cells after yellow fever vaccination. TCRdb called the 5' RACE reads again in MiXCR, with one record for every CDR3 protein. Of 99,000 or so distinct CDR3 sequences listed, around 5.8% are singletons. Source: CD8+ T cells sorted from PBMCs, taken 10 days after the yellow fever booster vaccination. These receptors all stem from a man between 18 and 29 years old who received the YFV17D yellow fever vaccine.

This clonotype was counted many times. The chain combines TRBV7-2 with TRBJ2-1, with TRBD2 matching 11 bases. Trimming removed 5 bases from V and 7 bases from J; junction bases left unmatched: 7. This CDR3 contains 15 residues. The germline CDR1 and CDR2 sequences are SGHTA and FQGNSA. The CDR3 coding sequence is TGTGCCAGCAGCCCCTATAGCGGGGGGGCGAATGAGCAGTTCTTC. Translation gives CASSPYSGGANEQFF.

The V call is TRBV5-1, the J call TRBJ2-3; D ambiguous. V lost 4 bases and J lost 4, with 10 bases in between. Germline V lookup: CDR1 SGHRS, CDR2 YFSETQ. This CDR3 spans 13 amino acids. The chain's CDR3 is CASSLGVPDTQYF. The DNA of the CDR3 is TGCGCCAGCAGCCTAGGAGTCCCAGATACGCAGTATTTT.

For this clonotype: A single base separates this from a much larger clone, so it may be a read error. This sequence joins TRBV12-3 or TRBV12-4 and TRBJ2-2; tentative D call: TRBD2 (6 bases). V gave up 8 bases and J gave up 1 base, with 8 bases separating them. The CDR3 is 13 amino acids. This chain's CDR3 is CASVGGNTGELFF. DNA of the CDR3: TGTGCCAGCGTGGGGGGGAACACCGGGGAGCTGTTTTTT.

There are many counts of this clonotype. J is TRBJ2-4 and V is TRBV2; a weak D match, TRBD1 (5 bases). The CDR3 consists of 13 residues. Germline V lookup: CDR1 SNHLY, CDR2 FYNNEI. Trimming shortened V by 1 base and J by 7 bases, and 8 bases separated the two germline ends. CDR3 in amino acids: CASSEEGRNIQYF. The CDR3 nucleotides are TGTGCCAGCAGTGAAGAGGGGCGGAACATTCAGTACTTC.

V is TRBV10-3 and J is TRBJ2-7, with no clear D. Germline V lookup: CDR1 ENHRY, CDR2 SYGVKD. With 3 bases removed from V and 4 bases from J, the gap between germline ends came to 10 bases. The CDR3 is 13 amino acids. The CDR3 DNA reads as TGTGCCATCAGTGAATCGCCCGGATACGAGCAGTACGTC. This encodes CAISESPGYEQYV.

The chain combines TRBV4-1 with TRBJ2-2; D unclear. Germline V gene sequence: CDR1 MGHRA, CDR2 YSYEKL. The CDR3 runs to 15 residues. V gave up 1 base and J gave up 4 bases, with 10 bases separating them. CDR3 loop: CASSQGYGPTGELFF. Written as DNA, the CDR3 is TGCGCCAGCAGCCAAGGGTACGGACCCACCGGGGAGCTGTTTTTT.

This clonotype was picked up a small number of times. The chain recombines TRBV20-1 with TRBJ1-1, with D unclear. CDR3 length: 14 residues. Germline V gene data show CDR1 as DFQATT and CDR2 as SNEGSKA (reference sequence). With 6 bases removed from V and 2 bases from J, the gap between germline ends came to 16 bases. CDR3 coding DNA: TGCAGTGCAACCTCCAGCCTAACCAACACTGAAGCTTTCTTT. Translated, it gives CSATSSLTNTEAFF.

The chain carries TRBV6-5 and TRBJ2-3; D uncertain. The CDR3 loop spans 15 amino acids. Per the germline V gene, CDR1 is MNHEY and CDR2 is SVGAGI. The V end was cut by 6 bases, the J end by 0 bases, with 13 bases between. DNA of the CDR3: TGTGCCAGCAGGACGACTTTGGCCAGCACAGATACGCAGTATTTT. This sequence encodes CASRTTLASTDTQYF.

V usage is TRBV27 and J usage is TRBJ1-4; D call uncertain. Trimming removed 6 bases from V and 3 bases from J, with 11 bases in between. This CDR3 is 14 amino acids long. In germline, CDR1 is MNHEY, CDR2 SMNVEV (reference sequence). As DNA, the CDR3 is TGTGCCAGCAGCCCCGGGATAGCTAATGAAAAACTGTTTTTT. Its protein is CASSPGIANEKLFF. The full variable domain, with the rest looked up from reference TRBV27 and TRBJ1-4, is EAQVTQNPRYLITVTGKKLTVTCSQNMNHEYMSWYRQDPGLGLRQIYYSMNVEVTDKGDVPEGYKVSRKEKRNFPLILESPSPNQTSLYFCASSPGIANEKLFFGSGTQLSVL.

This clonotype was counted only a few times. This chain links TRBV5-1 with TRBJ1-4, with D hard to call. Deletions cut 2 bases from V and 8 bases from J, with 10 bases between. Germline CDR1 is SGHRS and CDR2 is YFSETQ. CDR3 length: 13 residues. As DNA, the CDR3 is TGCGCCAGCAGCTTACGGCCGGCCGAAAAACTGTTTTTT. Amino acids: CASSLRPAEKLFF.

The sample holds a few counts of this clonotype. J is TRBJ2-1 and V is TRBV5-1; 9 bases fit TRBD1. Germline V gene sequence: CDR1 SGHRS, CDR2 YFSETQ. The V gene end was trimmed by 4 bases and the J gene end by 9 bases; junction bases not matched to a gene: 8. CDR3 length: 14 residues. CDR3 residues: CASSRGQGISEQFF. For the CDR3, the DNA is TGCGCCAGCAGCCGGGGACAGGGTATCAGTGAGCAGTTCTTC.

The chain links TRBV5-6 to TRBJ1-1; 10 bases fit TRBD1. Trimming at V came to 4 bases and at J to 0 bases, leaving 3 bases not matched to a gene. This CDR3 spans 15 amino acids. Per germline, CDR1 SGHDT and CDR2 YYEEEE. The CDR3 region has the DNA TGTGCCAGCAGCGGGACAGGGGCCTTGAACACTGAAGCTTTCTTT. This translates into CASSGTGALNTEAFF.

V gene TRBV6-1 combines with J gene TRBJ2-1; D is unresolved. CDR1 is MNHNS, CDR2 SASEGT, per germline. CDR3 length: 15 residues. V was shortened by 3 bases and J by 5 bases, with 14 bases between the two germline ends. Here the CDR3 reads CASSDHPSGHNEQFF. The CDR3 nucleotides are TGTGCCAGCAGTGATCACCCCTCTGGCCACAATGAGCAGTTCTTC.

The CDR3 sequence is CASSRTSDTDTQYF. In DNA form, the CDR3 reads TGTGCCAGCAGCAGGACTAGCGATACAGATACGCAGTATTTT. The chain recombines TRBV12-3 or TRBV12-4 with TRBJ2-3; TRBD2 agrees at 9 bases. V lost 6 bases to trimming and J lost 3 bases; unmatched junction nucleotides: 4. The CDR3 is 14 residues long.

This chain connects TRBV7-6 to TRBJ2-1; 15 nucleotides agree with TRBD2. Germline V gene sequence: CDR1 SGHVS, CDR2 FNYEAQ. This CDR3 region has 15 residues. V shed 10 bases and J 7 bases; nucleotides not matched to a gene: 8. This chain's CDR3 is CATGLAGGPGNEQFF. The CDR3 DNA reads TGTGCCACAGGACTAGCGGGGGGGCCGGGAAATGAGCAGTTCTTC.

Ten or more counts support this clonotype. The rearrangement uses TRBV27 and TRBJ2-1; a possible D gene is TRBD2 (7 bases). CDR3 size: 14 residues. Trimming removed 3 bases from V and 7 bases from J, with 13 bases in between. The germline V gene encodes CDR1 MNHEY and CDR2 SMNVEV (reference sequence). CDR3 DNA sequence: TGTGCCAGCAGTTTTGGCGGGGGCCCTAATGAGCAGTTCTTC. This translates into CASSFGGGPNEQFF.

This clonotype occurred many times. The chain combines TRBV9 with TRBJ2-1, with 8 bases fitting TRBD2. V dropped 1 base and J dropped 1; count of bases not matched to a gene: 13. The CDR3 loop spans 19 amino acids. The germline CDR1 and CDR2 sequences are SGDLS and YYNGEE. CDR3 residues: CASSVSSAGVPNSYNEQFF. The CDR3 DNA is TGTGCCAGCAGCGTAAGCTCAGCGGGGGTGCCTAATTCCTACAATGAGCAGTTCTTC.